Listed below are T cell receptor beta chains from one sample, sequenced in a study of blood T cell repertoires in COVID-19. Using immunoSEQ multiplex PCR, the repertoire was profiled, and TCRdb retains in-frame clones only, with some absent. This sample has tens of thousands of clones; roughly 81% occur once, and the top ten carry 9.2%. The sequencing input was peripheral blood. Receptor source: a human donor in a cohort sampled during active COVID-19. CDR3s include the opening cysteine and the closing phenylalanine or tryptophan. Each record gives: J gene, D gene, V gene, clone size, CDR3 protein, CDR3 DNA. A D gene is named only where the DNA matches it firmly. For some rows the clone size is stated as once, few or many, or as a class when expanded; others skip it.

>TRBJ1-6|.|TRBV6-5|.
CASRAGVTYNSPLHF
TGTGCCAGCAGGGCGGGGGTGACCTATAATTCACCCCTCCACTTT
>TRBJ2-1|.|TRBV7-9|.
CASSLGGEGNEQFF
TGTGCCAGCAGCTTGGGGGGAGAGGGGAATGAGCAGTTCTTC
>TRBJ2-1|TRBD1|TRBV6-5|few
CASSYRQGEEYNEQFF
TGTGCCAGCAGTTACCGCCAGGGGGAAGAATACAATGAGCAGTTCTTC
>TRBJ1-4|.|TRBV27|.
CASRRGSNEKLFF
TGTGCCAGCAGGAGGGGGAGTAATGAAAAACTGTTTTTT
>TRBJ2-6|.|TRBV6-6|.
CASRLQGSGANVLTF
TGTGCCAGCAGACTACAGGGCTCTGGGGCCAACGTCCTGACTTTC
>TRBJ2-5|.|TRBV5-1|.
CASSPLGQQETQYF
TGCGCCAGCAGCCCCCTCGGACAGCAAGAGACCCAGTACTTC
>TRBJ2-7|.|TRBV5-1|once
CASSLVQGPYEQYF
TGCGCCAGCAGCTTGGTACAGGGACCCTACGAGCAGTACTTC
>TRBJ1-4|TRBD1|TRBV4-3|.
CASSQGRRQGGEKLFF
TGCGCCAGCAGCCAAGGGAGGAGACAGGGTGGTGAAAAACTGTTTTTT
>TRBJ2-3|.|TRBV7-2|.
CASSLRVGGTDTQYF
TGTGCCAGCAGCCTCAGAGTGGGGGGTACAGATACGCAGTATTTT
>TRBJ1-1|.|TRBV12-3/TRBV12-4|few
CASSGQSNTEAFF
TGTGCCAGCAGTGGACAGAGTAACACTGAAGCTTTCTTT
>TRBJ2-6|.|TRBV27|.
CASSFRYGSGANVLTF
TGTGCCAGCAGTTTTCGGTACGGTTCTGGGGCCAACGTCCTGACTTTC
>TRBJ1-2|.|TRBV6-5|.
CASTQGPNYGYTF
TGTGCCAGTACGCAGGGGCCTAACTATGGCTACACCTTC
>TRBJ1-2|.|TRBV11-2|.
CASSEQGPSGYTF
TGTGCCAGCAGCGAACAGGGTCCGTCGGGCTACACCTTC
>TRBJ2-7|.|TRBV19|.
CASSPPHSYEQYF
TGTGCCAGTAGTCCCCCCCATTCCTACGAGCAGTACTTC
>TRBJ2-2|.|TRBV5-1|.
CASSPLGGNTGELFF
TGCGCCAGCAGCCCTTTGGGGGGGAACACCGGGGAGCTGTTTTTT
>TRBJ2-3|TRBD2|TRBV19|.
CASSGLAVDTQYF
TGTGCCAGTAGCGGACTAGCAGTAGATACGCAGTATTTT
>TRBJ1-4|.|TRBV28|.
CASSSLRVQGAGSTNEKLFF
TGTGCCAGCAGTTCTTTACGGGTACAGGGTGCGGGTTCAACTAATGAAAAACTGTTTTTT
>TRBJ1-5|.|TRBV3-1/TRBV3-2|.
CASSPSGGNQPQHF
TGTGCCAGCAGCCCCTCGGGGGGCAATCAGCCCCAGCATTTT
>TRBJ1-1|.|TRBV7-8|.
CASSLVRDLFSEAFF
TGTGCCAGCAGCTTAGTTCGGGACTTATTTTCTGAAGCTTTCTTT
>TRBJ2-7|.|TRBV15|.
CATSRRTNLGEQYF
TGTGCCACCAGCAGGCGTACGAACCTAGGCGAGCAGTACTTC
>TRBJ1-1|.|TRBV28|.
CASSLSGMRNTEAFF
TGTGCCAGCAGTCTGTCAGGGATGAGGAACACTGAAGCTTTCTTT
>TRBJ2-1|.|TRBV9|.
CASSVGGLHNEQFF
TGTGCCAGCAGCGTAGGGGGCCTTCACAATGAGCAGTTCTTC
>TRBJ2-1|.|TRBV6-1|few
CASSELGGRRSLNEQFF
TGTGCCAGCAGTGAATTGGGTGGGAGGAGGAGTTTAAATGAGCAGTTCTTC
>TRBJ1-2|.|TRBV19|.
CATYINYGYTF
TGTGCCACTTATATAAACTATGGCTACACCTTC
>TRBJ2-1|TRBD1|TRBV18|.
CASSPQRQGASNEQFF
TGTGCCAGCTCACCCCAGAGACAGGGGGCTTCCAATGAGCAGTTCTTC
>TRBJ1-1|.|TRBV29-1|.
CSVDMNTEAFF
TGCAGCGTTGATATGAACACTGAAGCTTTCTTT
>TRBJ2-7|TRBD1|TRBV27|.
CASSFGQGSYEQYF
TGTGCCAGCAGTTTTGGACAGGGTTCTTACGAGCAGTACTTC
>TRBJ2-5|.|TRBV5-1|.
CASSPNGRGDSGETQYF
TGCGCCAGCAGCCCAAACGGCAGGGGGGATTCGGGGGAGACCCAGTACTTC
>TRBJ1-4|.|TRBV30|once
CAWSPTGLSRATNEKLFF
TGTGCCTGGAGTCCCACAGGGCTTAGTCGTGCAACTAATGAAAAACTGTTTTTT
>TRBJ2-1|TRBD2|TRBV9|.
CASSVAPGTSVHNEQFF
TGTGCCAGCAGCGTAGCCCCAGGGACTAGCGTCCACAATGAGCAGTTCTTC
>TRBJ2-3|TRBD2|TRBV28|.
CASSLRLAGDQRTDTQYF
TGTGCCAGCAGCCTTAGACTAGCGGGAGATCAGCGTACAGATACGCAGTATTTT
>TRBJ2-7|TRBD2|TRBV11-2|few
CASSRAGTSGVYEQYF
TGTGCCAGCAGCCGCGCCGGGACTAGCGGTGTCTACGAGCAGTACTTC
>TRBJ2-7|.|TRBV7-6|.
CASSPRAGNPTEQYF
TGTGCCAGCAGCCCGAGGGCCGGGAACCCCACCGAGCAGTACTTC
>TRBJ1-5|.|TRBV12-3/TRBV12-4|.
CATSGGVGQPQHF
TGTGCCACCTCCGGGGGGGTCGGGCAGCCCCAGCATTTT
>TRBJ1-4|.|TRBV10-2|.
CASSGTPGGEKLFF
TGCGCCAGCAGTGGGACACCCGGAGGGGAAAAACTGTTTTTT
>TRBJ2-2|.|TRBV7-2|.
CASSFPLFYANTGELFF
TGTGCCAGCAGCTTCCCTCTCTTCTACGCAAACACCGGGGAGCTGTTTTTT
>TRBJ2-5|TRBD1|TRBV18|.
CASSLTGAETQYF
TGTGCCAGCTCACTAACAGGGGCTGAGACCCAGTACTTC
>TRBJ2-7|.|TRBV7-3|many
CASSLTSGYEQYF
TGTGCCAGCAGCTTAACTAGCGGTTACGAGCAGTACTTC
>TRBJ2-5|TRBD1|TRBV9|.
CASSVGTGVHQETQYF
TGTGCCAGCAGCGTAGGAACAGGGGTCCACCAAGAGACCCAGTACTTC
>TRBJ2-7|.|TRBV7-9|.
CASSFGAGTPTYEQYF
TGTGCCAGCAGCTTCGGGGCCGGGACACCGACCTACGAGCAGTACTTC
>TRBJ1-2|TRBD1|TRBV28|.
CASSLSGGQGYTF
TGTGCCAGCAGTTTATCAGGGGGGCAGGGCTACACCTTC
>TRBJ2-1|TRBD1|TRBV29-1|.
CSVEGQGANEQFF
TGCAGCGTTGAGGGTCAGGGGGCGAATGAGCAGTTCTTC